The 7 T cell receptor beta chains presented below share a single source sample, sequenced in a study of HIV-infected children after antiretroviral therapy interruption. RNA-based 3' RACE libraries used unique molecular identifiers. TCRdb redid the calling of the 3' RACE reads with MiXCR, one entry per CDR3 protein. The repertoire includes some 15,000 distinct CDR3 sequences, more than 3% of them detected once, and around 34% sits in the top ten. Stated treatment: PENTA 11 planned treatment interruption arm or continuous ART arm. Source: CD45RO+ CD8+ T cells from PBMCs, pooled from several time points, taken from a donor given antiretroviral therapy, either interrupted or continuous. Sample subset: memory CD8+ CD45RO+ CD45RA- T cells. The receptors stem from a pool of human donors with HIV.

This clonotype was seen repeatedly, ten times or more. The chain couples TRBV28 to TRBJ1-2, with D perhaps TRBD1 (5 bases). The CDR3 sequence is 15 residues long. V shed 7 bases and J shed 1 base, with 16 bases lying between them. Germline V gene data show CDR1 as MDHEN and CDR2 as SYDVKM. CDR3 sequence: CASTPGAVHNYGYTF. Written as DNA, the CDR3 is TGTGCCAGCACCCCTGGGGCGGTCCATAACTATGGCTACACCTTC.

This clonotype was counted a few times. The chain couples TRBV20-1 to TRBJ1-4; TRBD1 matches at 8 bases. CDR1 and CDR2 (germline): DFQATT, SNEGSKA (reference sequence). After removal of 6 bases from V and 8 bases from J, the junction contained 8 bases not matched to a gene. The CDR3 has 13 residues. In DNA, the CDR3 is TGCAGTGCCCAGGACAGGGAGTTCGAAAAACTGTTTTTT. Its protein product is CSAQDREFEKLFF.

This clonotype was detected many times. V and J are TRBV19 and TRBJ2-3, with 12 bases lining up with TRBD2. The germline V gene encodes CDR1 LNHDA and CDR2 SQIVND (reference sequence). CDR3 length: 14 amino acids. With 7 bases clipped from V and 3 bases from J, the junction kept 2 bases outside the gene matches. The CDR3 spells CASTGLAGTDTQYF. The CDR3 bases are TGTGCCAGTACCGGACTAGCGGGAACAGATACGCAGTATTTT. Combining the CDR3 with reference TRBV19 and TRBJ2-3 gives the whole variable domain DGGITQSPKYLFRKEGQNVTLSCEQNLNHDAMYWYRQDPGQGLRLIYYSQIVNDFQKGDIAEGYSVSREKKESFPLTVTSAQKNPTAFYLCASTGLAGTDTQYFGPGTRLTVL.

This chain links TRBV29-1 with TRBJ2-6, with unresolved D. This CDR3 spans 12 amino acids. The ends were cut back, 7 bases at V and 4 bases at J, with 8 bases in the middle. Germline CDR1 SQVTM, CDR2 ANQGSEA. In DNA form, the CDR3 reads TGCAGCGCTCGGACCGGGGCCAACGTCCTGACTTTC. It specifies CSARTGANVLTF.

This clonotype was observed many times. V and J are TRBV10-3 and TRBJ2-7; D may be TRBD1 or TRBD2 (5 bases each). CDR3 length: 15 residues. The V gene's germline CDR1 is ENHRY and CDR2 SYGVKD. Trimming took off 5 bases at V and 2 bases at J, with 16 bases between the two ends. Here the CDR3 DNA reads TGTGCCATCAGTCCGGGACGGACGAACACCTACGAGCAGTACTTC. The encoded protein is CAISPGRTNTYEQYF.

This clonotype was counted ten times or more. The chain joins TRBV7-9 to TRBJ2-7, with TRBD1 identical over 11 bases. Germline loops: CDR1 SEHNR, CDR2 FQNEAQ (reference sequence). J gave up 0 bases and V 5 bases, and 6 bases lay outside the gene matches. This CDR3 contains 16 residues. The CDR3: CASSTGQGDISYEQYF. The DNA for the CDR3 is TGTGCCAGCAGCACGGGACAGGGGGACATCTCCTACGAGCAGTACTTC. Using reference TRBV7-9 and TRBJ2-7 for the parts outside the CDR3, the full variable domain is DTGVSQNPRHKITKRGQNVTFRCDPISEHNRLYWYRQTLGQGPEFLTYFQNEAQLEKSRLLSDRFSAERPKGSFSTLEIQRTEQGDSAMYLCASSTGQGDISYEQYFGPGTRLTVT.

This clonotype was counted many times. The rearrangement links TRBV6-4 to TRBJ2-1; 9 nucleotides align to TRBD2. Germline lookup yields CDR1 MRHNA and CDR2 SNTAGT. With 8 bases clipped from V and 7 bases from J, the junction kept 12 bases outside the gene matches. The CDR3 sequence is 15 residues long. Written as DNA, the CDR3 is TGTGCCAGCGGACCCTCGGGCGGGGGGGCAAATGAGCAGTTCTTC. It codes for CASGPSGGGANEQFF.